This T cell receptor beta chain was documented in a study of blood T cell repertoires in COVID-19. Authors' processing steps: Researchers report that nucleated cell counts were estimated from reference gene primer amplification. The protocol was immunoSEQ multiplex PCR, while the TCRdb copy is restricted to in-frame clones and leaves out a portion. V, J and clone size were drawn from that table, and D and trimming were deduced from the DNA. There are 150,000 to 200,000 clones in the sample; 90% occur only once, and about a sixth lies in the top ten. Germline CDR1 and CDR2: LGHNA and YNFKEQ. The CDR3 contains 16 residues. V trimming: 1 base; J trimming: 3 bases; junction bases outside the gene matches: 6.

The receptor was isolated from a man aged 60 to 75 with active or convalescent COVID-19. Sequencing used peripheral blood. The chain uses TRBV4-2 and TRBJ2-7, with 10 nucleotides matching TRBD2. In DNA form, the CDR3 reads TGTGCCAGCAGCCAAGGCCGGACTAGCGGACGCTACGAGCAGTACTTC. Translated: CASSQGRTSGRYEQYF.